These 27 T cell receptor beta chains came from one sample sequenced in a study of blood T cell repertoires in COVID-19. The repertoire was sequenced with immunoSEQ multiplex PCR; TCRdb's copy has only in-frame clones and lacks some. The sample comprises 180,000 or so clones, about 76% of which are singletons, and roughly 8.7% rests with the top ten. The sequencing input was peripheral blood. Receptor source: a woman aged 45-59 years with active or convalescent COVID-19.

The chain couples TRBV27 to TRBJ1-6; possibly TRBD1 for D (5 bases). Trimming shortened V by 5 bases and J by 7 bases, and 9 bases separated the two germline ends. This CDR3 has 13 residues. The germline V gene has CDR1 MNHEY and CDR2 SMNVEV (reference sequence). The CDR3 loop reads CASSLRQNSPLHF. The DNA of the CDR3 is TGTGCCAGCAGTCTCCGACAGAATTCACCCCTCCACTTT.

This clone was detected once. CDR3 sequence reads: CASSQEGSAGTGELFF. DNA of the CDR3: TGCGCCAGCAGCCAAGAGGGAAGCGCGGGCACCGGGGAGCTGTTTTTT. The chain is built from TRBV4-3 and TRBJ2-2; perhaps TRBD2 as D (5 bases). V dropped 0 bases and J dropped 4 bases, with 12 bases sitting between them. From germline, CDR1 is LGHNA and CDR2 YSLEER. The CDR3 totals 16 residues.

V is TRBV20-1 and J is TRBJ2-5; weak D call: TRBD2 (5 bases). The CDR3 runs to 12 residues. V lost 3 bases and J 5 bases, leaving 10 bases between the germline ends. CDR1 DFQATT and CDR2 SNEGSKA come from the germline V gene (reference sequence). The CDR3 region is CSASQSGETQYF. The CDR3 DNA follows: TGCAGTGCTAGTCAGTCGGGGGAGACCCAGTACTTC.

CDR3 in amino acids: CASSQVQGAGNTIYF. CDR3 DNA: TGTGCCAGCAGCCAAGTCCAGGGGGCAGGAAACACCATATATTTT. This chain links TRBV4-2 with TRBJ1-3, with TRBD1 identical over 8 bases. This CDR3 is 15 amino acids long. The V gene end was trimmed by 1 base and the J gene end by 4 bases; junction bases not matched to a gene: 3. CDR1 LGHNA and CDR2 YNFKEQ come from the germline V gene.

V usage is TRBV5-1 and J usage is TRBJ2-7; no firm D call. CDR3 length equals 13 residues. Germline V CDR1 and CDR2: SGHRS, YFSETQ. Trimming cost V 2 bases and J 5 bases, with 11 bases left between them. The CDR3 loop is CASSFPDTHEQYF. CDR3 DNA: TGCGCCAGCAGCTTCCCCGACACCCACGAGCAGTACTTC.

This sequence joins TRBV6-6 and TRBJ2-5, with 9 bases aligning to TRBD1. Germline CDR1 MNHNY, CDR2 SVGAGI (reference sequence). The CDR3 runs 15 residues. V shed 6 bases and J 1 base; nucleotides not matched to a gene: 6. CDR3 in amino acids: CASRPHRGPQETQYF. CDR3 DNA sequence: TGTGCCAGCAGGCCCCACAGGGGGCCCCAAGAGACCCAGTACTTC.

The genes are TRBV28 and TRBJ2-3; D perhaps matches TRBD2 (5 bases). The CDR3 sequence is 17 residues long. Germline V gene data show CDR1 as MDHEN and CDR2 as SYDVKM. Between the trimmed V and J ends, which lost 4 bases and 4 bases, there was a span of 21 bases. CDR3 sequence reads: CASSWTDGPIYPDTQYF. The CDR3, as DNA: TGTGCCAGCAGTTGGACTGACGGACCTATCTACCCAGATACGCAGTATTTT.

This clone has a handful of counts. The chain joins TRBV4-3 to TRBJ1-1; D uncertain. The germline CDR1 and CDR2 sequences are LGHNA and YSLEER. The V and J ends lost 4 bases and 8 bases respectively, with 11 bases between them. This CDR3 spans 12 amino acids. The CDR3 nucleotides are TGCGCCAGCAGCCTCCGACGAGGCGAAGCTTTCTTT. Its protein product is CASSLRRGEAFF.

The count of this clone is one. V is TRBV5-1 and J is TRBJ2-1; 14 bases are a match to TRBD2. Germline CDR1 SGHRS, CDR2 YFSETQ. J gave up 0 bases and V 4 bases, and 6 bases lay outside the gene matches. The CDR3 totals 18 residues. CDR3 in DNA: TGCGCCAGCAGCGGGACTAGCGGGAGTCGCCCCTCCTACAATGAGCAGTTCTTC. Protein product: CASSGTSGSRPSYNEQFF.

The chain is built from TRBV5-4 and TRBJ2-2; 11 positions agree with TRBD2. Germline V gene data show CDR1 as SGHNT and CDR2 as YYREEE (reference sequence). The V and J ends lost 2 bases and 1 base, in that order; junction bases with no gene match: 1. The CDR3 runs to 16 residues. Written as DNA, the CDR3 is TGTGCCAGCAGCTTCGGGACTAGCGGGAACACCGGGGAGCTGTTTTTT. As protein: CASSFGTSGNTGELFF.

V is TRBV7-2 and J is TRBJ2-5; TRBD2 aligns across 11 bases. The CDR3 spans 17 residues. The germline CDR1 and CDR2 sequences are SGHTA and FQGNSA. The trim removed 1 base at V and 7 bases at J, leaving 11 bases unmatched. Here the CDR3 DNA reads TGTGCCAGCAGCTTAGACCGACCACTAGCGGGAGATGGGACCCAGTACTTC. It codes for CASSLDRPLAGDGTQYF.

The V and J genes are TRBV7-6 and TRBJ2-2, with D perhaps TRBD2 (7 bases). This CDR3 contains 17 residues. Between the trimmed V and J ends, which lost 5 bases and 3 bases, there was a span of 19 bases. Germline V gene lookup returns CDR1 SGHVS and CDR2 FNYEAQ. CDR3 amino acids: CASSPRGGGDDTGELFF. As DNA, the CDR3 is TGTGCCAGCAGCCCGAGAGGGGGGGGCGACGACACCGGGGAGCTGTTTTTT. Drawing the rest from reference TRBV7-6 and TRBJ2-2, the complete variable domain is GAGVSQSPRYKVTKRGQDVALRCDPISGHVSLYWYRQALGQGPEFLTYFNYEAQQDKSGLPNDRFSAERPEGSISTLTIQRTEQRDSAMYRCASSPRGGGDDTGELFFGEGSRLTVL.

DNA for the CDR3: TGTGCCAGCAGTTACTCGCTGAGCATGAACACTGAAGCTTTCTTT. It yields the protein CASSYSLSMNTEAFF. The rearrangement links TRBV6-5 to TRBJ1-1; D is uncertain. This CDR3 has 15 residues. Trimming took off 0 bases at V and 0 bases at J, with 8 bases between the two ends. Germline loops: CDR1 MNHEY, CDR2 SVGAGI.

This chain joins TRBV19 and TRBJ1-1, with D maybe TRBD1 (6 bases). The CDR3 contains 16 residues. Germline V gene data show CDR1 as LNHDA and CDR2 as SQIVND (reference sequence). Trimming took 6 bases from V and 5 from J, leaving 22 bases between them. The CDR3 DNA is TGTGCCAGTAGAGACATTAGCGGGGGGCGAGGTACTGAAGCTTTCTTT. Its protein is CASRDISGGRGTEAFF.

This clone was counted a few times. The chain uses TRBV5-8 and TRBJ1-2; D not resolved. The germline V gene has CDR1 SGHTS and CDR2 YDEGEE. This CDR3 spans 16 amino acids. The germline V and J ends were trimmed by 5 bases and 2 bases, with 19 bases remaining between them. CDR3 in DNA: TGTGCCAGCAGGCGGCCGGTGAAGGCCCTAAACTATGGCTACACCTTC. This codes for CASRRPVKALNYGYTF.

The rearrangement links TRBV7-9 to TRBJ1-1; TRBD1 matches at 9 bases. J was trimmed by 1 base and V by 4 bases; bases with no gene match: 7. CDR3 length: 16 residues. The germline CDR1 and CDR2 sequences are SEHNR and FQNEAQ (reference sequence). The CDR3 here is CASSSVGGQGNTEAFF. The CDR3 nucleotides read TGTGCCAGCAGCTCCGTCGGGGGACAGGGGAACACTGAAGCTTTCTTT.

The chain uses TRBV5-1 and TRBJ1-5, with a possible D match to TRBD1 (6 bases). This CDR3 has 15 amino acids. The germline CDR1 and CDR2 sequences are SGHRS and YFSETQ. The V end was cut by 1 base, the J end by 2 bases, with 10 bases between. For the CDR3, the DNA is TGCGCCAGCAGCTTGACAGGGACGGGCAATCAGCCCCAGCATTTT. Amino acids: CASSLTGTGNQPQHF.

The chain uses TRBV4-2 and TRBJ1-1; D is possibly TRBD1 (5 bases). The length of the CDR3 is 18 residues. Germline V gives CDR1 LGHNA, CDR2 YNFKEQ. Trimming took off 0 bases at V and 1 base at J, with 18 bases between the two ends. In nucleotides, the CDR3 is TGTGCCAGCAGCCAAGACTGGGCCCTGGGGGGGACGAACACTGAAGCTTTCTTT. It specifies CASSQDWALGGTNTEAFF.

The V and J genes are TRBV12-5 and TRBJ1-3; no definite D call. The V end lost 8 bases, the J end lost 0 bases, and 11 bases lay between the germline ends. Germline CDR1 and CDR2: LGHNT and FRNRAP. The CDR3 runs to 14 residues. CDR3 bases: TGTGCTAGTTCTGCGGTACCCTCTGGAAACACCATATATTTT. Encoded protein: CASSAVPSGNTIYF.

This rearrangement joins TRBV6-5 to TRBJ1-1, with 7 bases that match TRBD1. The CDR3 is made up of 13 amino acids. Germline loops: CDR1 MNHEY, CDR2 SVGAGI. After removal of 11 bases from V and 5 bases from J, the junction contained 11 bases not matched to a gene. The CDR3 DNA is TGTGCCGCCGGCCGACAGGGCGGGACTGAAGCTTTCTTT. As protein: CAAGRQGGTEAFF.

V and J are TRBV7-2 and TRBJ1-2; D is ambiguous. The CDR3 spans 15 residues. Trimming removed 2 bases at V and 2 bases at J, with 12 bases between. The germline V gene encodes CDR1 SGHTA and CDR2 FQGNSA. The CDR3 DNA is TGTGCCAGCAGCTTACATTCAGCGCTAAACTATGGCTACACCTTC. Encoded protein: CASSLHSALNYGYTF.

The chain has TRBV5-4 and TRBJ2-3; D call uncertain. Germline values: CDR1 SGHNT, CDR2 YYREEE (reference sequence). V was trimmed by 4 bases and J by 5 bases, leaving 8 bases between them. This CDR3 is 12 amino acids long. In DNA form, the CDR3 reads TGTGCCAGCAGCAAGGAGAGAGATACGCAGTATTTT. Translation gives CASSKERDTQYF.

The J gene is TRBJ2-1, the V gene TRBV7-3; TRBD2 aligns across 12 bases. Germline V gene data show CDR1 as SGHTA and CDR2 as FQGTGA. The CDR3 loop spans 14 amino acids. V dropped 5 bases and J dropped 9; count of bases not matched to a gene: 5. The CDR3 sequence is CASSVLAGGFEQFF. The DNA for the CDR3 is TGTGCCAGCAGCGTCCTAGCGGGAGGGTTTGAGCAGTTCTTC.

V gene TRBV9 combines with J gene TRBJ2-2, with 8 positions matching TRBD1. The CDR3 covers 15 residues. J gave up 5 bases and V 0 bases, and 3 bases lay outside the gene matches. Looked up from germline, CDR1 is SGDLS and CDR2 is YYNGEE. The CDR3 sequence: CASSVATGGTGELFF. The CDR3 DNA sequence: TGTGCCAGCAGCGTAGCTACAGGGGGGACCGGGGAGCTGTTTTTT.

The DNA of the CDR3 is TGTGCCAGCAGTAAGGAGTATGGCTACACCTTC. This sequence encodes CASSKEYGYTF. The V and J genes are TRBV12-3 or TRBV12-4 and TRBJ1-2; D not resolved. CDR3 size: 11 residues. V lost 5 bases, J lost 5 bases, and 6 bases lay in between.

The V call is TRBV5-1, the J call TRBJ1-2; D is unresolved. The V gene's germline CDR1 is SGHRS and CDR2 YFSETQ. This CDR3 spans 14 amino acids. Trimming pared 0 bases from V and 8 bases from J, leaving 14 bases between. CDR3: CASSLELQAPGYTF. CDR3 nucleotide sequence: TGCGCCAGCAGCTTGGAATTGCAGGCCCCGGGCTACACCTTC.

As DNA, the CDR3 is TGCGCCAGCAGCCCCTGGGGGGGCCGCCAGTCCTACAATGAGCAGTTCTTC. It yields the protein CASSPWGGRQSYNEQFF. This chain connects TRBV5-1 to TRBJ2-1; D is possibly TRBD2 (7 bases). Germline V gives CDR1 SGHRS, CDR2 YFSETQ. The V end lost 4 bases, the J end lost 1 base, and 18 bases lay between the germline ends. CDR3 length: 17 residues. The whole variable domain, filled in from reference TRBV5-1 and TRBJ2-1, reads KAGVTQTPRYLIKTRGQQVTLSCSPISGHRSVSWYQQTPGQGLQFLFEYFSETQRNKGNFPGRFSGRQFSNSRSEMNVSTLELGDSALYLCASSPWGGRQSYNEQFFGPGTRLTVL.